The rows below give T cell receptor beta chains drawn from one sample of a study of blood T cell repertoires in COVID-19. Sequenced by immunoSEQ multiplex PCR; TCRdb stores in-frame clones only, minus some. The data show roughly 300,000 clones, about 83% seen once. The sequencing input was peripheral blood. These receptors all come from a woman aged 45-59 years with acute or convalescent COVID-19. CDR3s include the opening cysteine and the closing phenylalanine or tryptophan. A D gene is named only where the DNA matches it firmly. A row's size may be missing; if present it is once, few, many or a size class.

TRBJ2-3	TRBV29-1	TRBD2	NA	CSVVGGTNTDTQYF	TGCAGCGTTGTCGGGGGGACCAACACAGATACGCAGTATTTT
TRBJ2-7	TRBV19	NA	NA	CASSLPREAGNEQYF	TGTGCCAGTAGTCTACCCAGGGAGGCCGGCAACGAGCAGTACTTC
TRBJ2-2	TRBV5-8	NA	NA	CASSFSRGTGELFF	TGTGCCAGCAGCTTCTCCAGGGGCACCGGGGAGCTGTTTTTT
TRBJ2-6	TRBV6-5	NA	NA	CASRLGGANVLTF	TGTGCCAGCAGGCTAGGTGGGGCCAACGTCCTGACTTTC
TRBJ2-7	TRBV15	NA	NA	CATSRDEGYSYEQYF	TGTGCCACCAGCAGAGATGAGGGATACTCCTACGAGCAGTACTTC
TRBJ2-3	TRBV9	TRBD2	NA	CASSVLSGRTDTQYF	TGTGCCAGCAGCGTACTCAGCGGGAGAACAGATACGCAGTATTTT
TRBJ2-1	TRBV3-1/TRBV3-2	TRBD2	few	CASSPSGSSYNEQFF	TGTGCCAGCAGCCCGAGCGGGAGCTCCTACAATGAGCAGTTCTTC
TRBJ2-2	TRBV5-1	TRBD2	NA	CASSTGLAGNTGELFF	TGCGCCAGCAGCACGGGACTAGCGGGAAACACCGGGGAGCTGTTTTTT
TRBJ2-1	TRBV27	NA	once	CASSLREDEQFF	TGTGCCAGCAGTTTAAGAGAAGATGAGCAGTTCTTC
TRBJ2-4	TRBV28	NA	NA	CASSAVAGLAKNIQYF	TGTGCCAGCAGTGCGGTGGCAGGGCTAGCCAAAAACATTCAGTACTTC
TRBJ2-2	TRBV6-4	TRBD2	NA	CASSEGLAGSTGELFF	TGTGCCAGCAGTGAAGGACTAGCGGGGTCAACCGGGGAGCTGTTTTTT
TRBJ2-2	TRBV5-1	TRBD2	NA	CASRQTGTSGHANTGELFF	TGCGCCAGCAGGCAAACCGGGACTAGCGGTCATGCGAACACCGGGGAGCTGTTTTTT
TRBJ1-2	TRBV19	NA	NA	CASSLREGYGYTF	TGTGCCAGTAGTCTCAGGGAAGGATATGGCTACACCTTC
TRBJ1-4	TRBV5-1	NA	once	CASGSGTLNEKLFF	TGCGCCTCCGGCTCCGGGACACTTAATGAAAAACTGTTTTTT
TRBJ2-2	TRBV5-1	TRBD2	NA	CASTGRLSPSTGELFF	TGCGCCAGCACCGGGAGGCTCTCGCCGAGCACCGGGGAGCTGTTTTTT
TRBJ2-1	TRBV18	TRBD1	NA	CASSPGQSINNEQFF	TGTGCCAGCTCACCGGGACAGAGTATAAACAATGAGCAGTTCTTC
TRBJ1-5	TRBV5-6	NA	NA	CASARGQNQPQHF	TGTGCCAGCGCAAGGGGTCAAAATCAGCCCCAGCATTTT
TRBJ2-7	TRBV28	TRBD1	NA	CATDRGGYEQYF	TGTGCCACCGACAGGGGTGGCTACGAGCAGTACTTC
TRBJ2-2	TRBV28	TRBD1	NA	CASRPGGRTGELFF	TGTGCCAGCAGACCAGGGGGTCGGACCGGGGAGCTGTTTTTT
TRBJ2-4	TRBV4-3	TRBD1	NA	CASSHRQGGLAKNIQYF	TGCGCCAGCAGCCACAGACAGGGCGGGTTAGCCAAAAACATTCAGTACTTC
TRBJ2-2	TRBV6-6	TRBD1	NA	CASSPRTGGMGTGELFF	TGTGCCAGCAGTCCCCGGACAGGGGGCATGGGCACCGGGGAGCTGTTTTTT
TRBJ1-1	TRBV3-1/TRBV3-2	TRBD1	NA	CASSQGVSRTGGGGEAFF	TGTGCCAGCAGCCAAGGAGTCAGTCGAACAGGGGGCGGGGGTGAAGCTTTCTTT
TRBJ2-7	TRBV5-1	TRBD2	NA	CASSPGLAGPYEQYF	TGCGCCAGCAGCCCGGGACTAGCGGGGCCCTACGAGCAGTACTTC
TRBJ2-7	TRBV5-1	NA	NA	CASSLGGGQGLSYEQYF	TGCGCCAGCAGCCTGGGAGGGGGCCAGGGATTATCCTACGAGCAGTACTTC
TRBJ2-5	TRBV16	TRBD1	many	CASSQPGQQETQYF	TGTGCCAGCAGCCAACCGGGACAGCAAGAGACCCAGTACTTC
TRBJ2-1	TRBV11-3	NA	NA	CASSSLTSKNNEQFF	TGTGCCAGCAGCTCCTTGACATCAAAAAACAATGAGCAGTTCTTC
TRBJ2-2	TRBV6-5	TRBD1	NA	CASSDGQGPTGELFF	TGTGCCAGCAGCGACGGACAGGGACCCACCGGGGAGCTGTTTTTT
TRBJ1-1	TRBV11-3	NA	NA	CASSLEQGNTEAFF	TGTGCCAGCAGCTTAGAACAGGGGAACACTGAAGCTTTCTTT
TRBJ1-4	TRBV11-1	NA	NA	CASSLLQGNNEKLFF	TGTGCCAGCAGCTTACTCCAGGGGAATAATGAAAAACTGTTTTTT
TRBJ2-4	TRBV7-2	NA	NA	CASSLVLGLSDDIQYF	TGTGCCAGCAGCTTAGTTTTAGGACTAAGCGACGACATTCAGTACTTC
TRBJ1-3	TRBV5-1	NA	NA	CASQDSSGNTIYF	TGCGCCAGCCAGGACAGCTCTGGAAACACCATATATTTT
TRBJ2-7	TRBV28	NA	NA	CASSSLPGYEQYF	TGTGCCAGCAGTTCGTTGCCAGGCTACGAGCAGTACTTC
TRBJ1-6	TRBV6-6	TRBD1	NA	CASSQLQGQGKNSPLHF	TGTGCCAGCAGTCAACTTCAAGGACAGGGGAAGAATTCACCCCTCCACTTT
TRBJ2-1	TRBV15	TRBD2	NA	CATSGILVSGSSNEQFF	TGTGCCACCAGCGGGATCCTTGTTAGCGGGAGTAGCAATGAGCAGTTCTTC
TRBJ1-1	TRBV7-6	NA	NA	CASSATHKNTEAFF	TGTGCCAGCAGCGCAACACACAAGAACACTGAAGCTTTCTTT
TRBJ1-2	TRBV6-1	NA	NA	CASSEYSPGKASGGYTF	TGTGCCAGCAGTGAATATTCCCCAGGGAAAGCTTCAGGTGGCTACACCTTC
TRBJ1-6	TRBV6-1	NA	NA	CASSEAGAGNSPLHF	TGTGCCAGCAGTGAAGCGGGGGCCGGTAATTCACCCCTCCACTTT
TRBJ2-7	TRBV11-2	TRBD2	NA	CASSAGLGNEQYF	TGTGCCAGCAGCGCGGGACTAGGTAACGAGCAGTACTTC
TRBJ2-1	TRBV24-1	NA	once	CATSDPYRGRYNEQFF	TGTGCCACCAGTGACCCCTATCGGGGGAGATACAATGAGCAGTTCTTC
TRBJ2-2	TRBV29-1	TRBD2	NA	CSVSGTINTGELFF	TGCAGCGTATCCGGGACTATAAACACCGGGGAGCTGTTTTTT
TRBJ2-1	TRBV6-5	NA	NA	CASRSGLNNEQFF	TGTGCCAGCAGATCCGGACTCAACAATGAGCAGTTCTTC
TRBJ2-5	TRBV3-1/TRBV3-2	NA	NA	CASSQGVAAAQETQYF	TGTGCCAGCAGCCAAGGGGTAGCGGCCGCCCAAGAGACCCAGTACTTC
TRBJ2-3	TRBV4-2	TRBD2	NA	CASSQDASGRMLDTQYF	TGTGCCAGCAGCCAAGATGCCAGCGGGAGGATGTTAGATACGCAGTATTTT
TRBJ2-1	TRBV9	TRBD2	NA	CASSVGTSDEQFF	TGTGCCAGCAGCGTAGGGACTAGCGACGAGCAGTTCTTC
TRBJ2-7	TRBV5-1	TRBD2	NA	CASSLAFLSSGSYEQYF	TGCGCCAGCAGCTTGGCCTTTCTGTCTAGCGGGAGCTACGAGCAGTACTTC
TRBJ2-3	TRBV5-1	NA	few	CASSLSPTSTDTQYF	TGCGCCAGCAGCTTGTCTCCTACTAGCACAGATACGCAGTATTTT
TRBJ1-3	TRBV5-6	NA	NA	CASTIRGLGATIYF	TGTGCCAGCACCATAAGGGGACTGGGAGCCACCATATATTTT
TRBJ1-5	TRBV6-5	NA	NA	CASRKGRIGNQPQHF	TGTGCCAGCAGGAAAGGGAGGATAGGTAATCAGCCCCAGCATTTT
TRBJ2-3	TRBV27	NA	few	CASSLNRATDTQYF	TGTGCCAGCAGTTTGAACCGAGCCACAGATACGCAGTATTTT